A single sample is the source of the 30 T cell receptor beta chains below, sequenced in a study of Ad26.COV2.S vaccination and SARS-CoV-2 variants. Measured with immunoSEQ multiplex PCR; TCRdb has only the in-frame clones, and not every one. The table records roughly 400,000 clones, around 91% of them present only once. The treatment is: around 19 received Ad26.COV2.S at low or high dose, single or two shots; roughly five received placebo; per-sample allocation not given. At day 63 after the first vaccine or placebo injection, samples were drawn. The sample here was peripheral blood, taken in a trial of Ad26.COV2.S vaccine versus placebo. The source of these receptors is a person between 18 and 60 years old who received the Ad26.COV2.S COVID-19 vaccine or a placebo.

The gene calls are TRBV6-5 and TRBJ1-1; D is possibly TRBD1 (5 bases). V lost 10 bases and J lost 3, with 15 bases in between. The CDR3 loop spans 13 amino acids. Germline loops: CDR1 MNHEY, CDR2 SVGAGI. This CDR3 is CAIAFREDTEAFF. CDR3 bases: TGTGCCATCGCTTTCAGGGAGGACACTGAAGCTTTCTTT.

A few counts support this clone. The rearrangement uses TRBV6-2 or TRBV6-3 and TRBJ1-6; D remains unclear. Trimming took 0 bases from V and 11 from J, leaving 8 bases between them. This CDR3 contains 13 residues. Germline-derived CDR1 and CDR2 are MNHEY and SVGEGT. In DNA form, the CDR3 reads TGTGCCAGCAGTTACTCGTCGGGTACACCCCTCCACTTT. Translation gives CASSYSSGTPLHF.

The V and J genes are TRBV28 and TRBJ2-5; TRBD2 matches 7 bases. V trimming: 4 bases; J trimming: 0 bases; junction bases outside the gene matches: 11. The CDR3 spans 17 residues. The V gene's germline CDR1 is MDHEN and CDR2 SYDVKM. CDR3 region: CASSSRAGVRYQETQYF. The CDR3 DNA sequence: TGTGCCAGCAGTTCCCGGGCGGGAGTTCGGTACCAAGAGACCCAGTACTTC.

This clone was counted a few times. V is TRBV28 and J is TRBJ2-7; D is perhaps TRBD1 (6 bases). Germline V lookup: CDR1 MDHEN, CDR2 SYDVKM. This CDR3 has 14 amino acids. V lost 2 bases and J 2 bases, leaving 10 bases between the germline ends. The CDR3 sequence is CASSLRGIPYEQYF. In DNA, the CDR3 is TGTGCCAGCAGTTTAAGGGGGATCCCCTACGAGCAGTACTTC.

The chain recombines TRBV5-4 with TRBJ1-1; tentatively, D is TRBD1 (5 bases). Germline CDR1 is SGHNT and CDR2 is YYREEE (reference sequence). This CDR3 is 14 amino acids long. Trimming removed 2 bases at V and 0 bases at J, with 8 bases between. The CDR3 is CASSFDSVNTEAFF. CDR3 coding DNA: TGTGCCAGCAGCTTTGACAGTGTGAACACTGAAGCTTTCTTT.

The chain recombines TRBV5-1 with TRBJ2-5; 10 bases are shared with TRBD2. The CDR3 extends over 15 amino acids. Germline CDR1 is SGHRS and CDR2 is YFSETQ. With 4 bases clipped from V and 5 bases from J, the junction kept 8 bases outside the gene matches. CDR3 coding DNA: TGCGCCAGCAGCCGGTCAGCGGGAGGGCGGGAGACCCAGTACTTC. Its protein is CASSRSAGGRETQYF. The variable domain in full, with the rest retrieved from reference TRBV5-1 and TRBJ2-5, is KAGVTQTPRYLIKTRGQQVTLSCSPISGHRSVSWYQQTPGQGLQFLFEYFSETQRNKGNFPGRFSGRQFSNSRSEMNVSTLELGDSALYLCASSRSAGGRETQYFGPGTRLLVL.

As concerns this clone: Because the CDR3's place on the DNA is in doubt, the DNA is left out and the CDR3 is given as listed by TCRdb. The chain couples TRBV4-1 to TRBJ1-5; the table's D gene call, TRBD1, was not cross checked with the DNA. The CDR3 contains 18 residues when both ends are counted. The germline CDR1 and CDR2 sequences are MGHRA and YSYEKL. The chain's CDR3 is CASSQDFGPGYSNQPQHF.

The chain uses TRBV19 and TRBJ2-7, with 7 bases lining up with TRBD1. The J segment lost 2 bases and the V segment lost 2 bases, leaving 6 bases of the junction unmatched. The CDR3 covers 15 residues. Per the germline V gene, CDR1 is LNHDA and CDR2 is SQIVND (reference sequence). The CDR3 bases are TGTGCCAGTAGTATATCTGGGGACAGTGCCTACGAGCAGTACTTC. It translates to CASSISGDSAYEQYF.

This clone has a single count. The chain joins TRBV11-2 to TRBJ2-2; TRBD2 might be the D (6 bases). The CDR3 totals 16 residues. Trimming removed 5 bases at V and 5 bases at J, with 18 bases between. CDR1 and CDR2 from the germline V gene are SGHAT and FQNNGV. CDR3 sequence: CASSLLGGPRTGELFF. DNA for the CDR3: TGTGCCAGCAGCCTGCTCGGAGGGCCAAGAACCGGGGAGCTGTTTTTT. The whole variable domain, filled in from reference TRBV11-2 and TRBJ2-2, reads EAGVAQSPRYKIIEKRQSVAFWCNPISGHATLYWYQQILGQGPKLLIQFQNNGVVDDSQLPKDRFSAERLKGVDSTLKIQPAKLEDSAVYLCASSLLGGPRTGELFFGEGSRLTVL.

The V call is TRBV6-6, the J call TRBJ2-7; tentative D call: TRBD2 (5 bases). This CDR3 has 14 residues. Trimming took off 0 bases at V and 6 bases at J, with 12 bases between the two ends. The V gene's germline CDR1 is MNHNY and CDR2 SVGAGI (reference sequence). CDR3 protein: CASSYSSLSVEQYF. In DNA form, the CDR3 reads TGTGCCAGCAGTTACTCGTCGCTTAGCGTCGAGCAGTACTTC.

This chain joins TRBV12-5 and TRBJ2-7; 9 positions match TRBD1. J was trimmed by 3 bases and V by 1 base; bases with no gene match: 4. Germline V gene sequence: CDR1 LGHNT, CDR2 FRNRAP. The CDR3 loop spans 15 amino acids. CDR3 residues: CASGLGKTGGYEQYF. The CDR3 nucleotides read TGTGCTAGTGGTTTGGGTAAGACAGGGGGCTACGAGCAGTACTTC.

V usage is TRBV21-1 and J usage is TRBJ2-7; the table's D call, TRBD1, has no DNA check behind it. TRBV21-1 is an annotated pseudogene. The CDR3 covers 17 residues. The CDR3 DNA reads TGTGCCAGCAGCAACTACAAGGGACAGGGAGGGTACTACGAGCAGTACTTC. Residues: CASSNYKGQGGYYEQYF.

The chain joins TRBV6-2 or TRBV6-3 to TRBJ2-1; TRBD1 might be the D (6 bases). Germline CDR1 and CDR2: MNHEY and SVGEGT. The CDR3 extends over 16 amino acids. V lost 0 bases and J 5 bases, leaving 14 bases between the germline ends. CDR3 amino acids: CASSYSGDRNDNEQFF. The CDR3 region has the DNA TGTGCCAGCAGTTACTCCGGAGACAGGAACGACAATGAGCAGTTCTTC.

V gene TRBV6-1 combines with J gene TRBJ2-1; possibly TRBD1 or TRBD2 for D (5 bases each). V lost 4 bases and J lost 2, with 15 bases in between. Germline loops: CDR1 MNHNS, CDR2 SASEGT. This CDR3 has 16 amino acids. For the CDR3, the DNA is TGTGCCAGCAGTGCTTCCGGGACGCCCGCCTACAATGAGCAGTTCTTC. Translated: CASSASGTPAYNEQFF.

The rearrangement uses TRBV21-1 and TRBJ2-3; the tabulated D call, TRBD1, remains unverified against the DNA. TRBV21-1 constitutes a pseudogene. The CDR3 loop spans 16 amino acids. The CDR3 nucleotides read TGTGCCAGCAGCACCAGACAGACTGCTAGCACAGATACGCAGTATTTT. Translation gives CASSTRQTASTDTQYF.

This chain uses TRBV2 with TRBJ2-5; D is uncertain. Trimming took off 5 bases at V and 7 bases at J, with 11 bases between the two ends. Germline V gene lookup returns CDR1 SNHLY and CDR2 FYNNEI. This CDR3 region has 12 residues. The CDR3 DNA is TGTGCCAGCAGTTCGTTAGTCGGGACCCAGTACTTC. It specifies CASSSLVGTQYF.

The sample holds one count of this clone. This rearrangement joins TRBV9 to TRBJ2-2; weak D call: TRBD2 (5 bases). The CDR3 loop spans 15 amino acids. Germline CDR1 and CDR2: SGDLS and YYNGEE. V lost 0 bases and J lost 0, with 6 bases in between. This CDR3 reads CASSVGGANTGELFF. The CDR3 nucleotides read TGTGCCAGCAGCGTAGGGGGAGCGAACACCGGGGAGCTGTTTTTT. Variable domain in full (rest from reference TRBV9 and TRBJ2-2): DSGVTQTPKHLITATGQRVTLRCSPRSGDLSVYWYQQSLDQGLQFLIQYYNGEERAKGNILERFSAQQFPDLHSELNLSSLELGDSALYFCASSVGGANTGELFFGEGSRLTVL.

In DNA form, the CDR3 reads TGTGCCATCAGTGAGTCGAAGGTAGGCAGATGGAACACCGGGGAGCTGTTTTTT. Protein product: CAISESKVGRWNTGELFF. J is TRBJ2-2 and V is TRBV10-3; D ambiguous. Germline V gives CDR1 ENHRY, CDR2 SYGVKD. The length of the CDR3 is 18 residues. Deletions cut 0 bases from V and 1 base from J, with 15 bases between.

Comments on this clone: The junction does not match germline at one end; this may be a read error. The CDR3 nucleotides read TGTGCCAGCAGATTGGACAGGGGCTACTATGGCTACACCTTC. Protein product: CASRLDRGYYGYTF. V is TRBV5-4 and J is TRBJ1-2; 9 bases line up with TRBD1. The CDR3 spans 14 residues. Looked up from germline, CDR1 is SGHNT and CDR2 is YYREEE (reference sequence).

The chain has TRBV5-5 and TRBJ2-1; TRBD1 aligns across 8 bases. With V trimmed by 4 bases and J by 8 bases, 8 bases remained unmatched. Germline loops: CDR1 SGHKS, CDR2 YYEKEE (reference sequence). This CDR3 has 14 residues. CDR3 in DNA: TGTGCCAGCAGCCGAGAGACAGGGGTCTATGAGCAGTTCTTC. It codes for CASSRETGVYEQFF.

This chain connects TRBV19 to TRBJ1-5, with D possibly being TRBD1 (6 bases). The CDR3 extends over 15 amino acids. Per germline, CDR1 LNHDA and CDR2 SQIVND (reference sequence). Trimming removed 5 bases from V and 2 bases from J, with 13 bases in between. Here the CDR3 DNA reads TGTGCCAGTAGTTCCACCCGGACAGGCAATCAGCCCCAGCATTTT. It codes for CASSSTRTGNQPQHF.

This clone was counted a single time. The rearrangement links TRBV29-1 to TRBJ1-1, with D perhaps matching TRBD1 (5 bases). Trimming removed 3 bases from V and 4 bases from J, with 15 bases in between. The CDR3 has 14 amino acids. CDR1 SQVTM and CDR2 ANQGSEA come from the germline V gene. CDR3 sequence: CSVDHGHGGTEAFF. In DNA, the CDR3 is TGCAGCGTTGATCATGGCCACGGGGGCACTGAAGCTTTCTTT.

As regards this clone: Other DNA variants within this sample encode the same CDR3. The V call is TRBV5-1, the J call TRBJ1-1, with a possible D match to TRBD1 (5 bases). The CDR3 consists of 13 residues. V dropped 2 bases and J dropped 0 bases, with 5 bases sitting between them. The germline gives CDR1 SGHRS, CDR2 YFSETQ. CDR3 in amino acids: CASSLGVNTEAFF. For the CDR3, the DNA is TGCGCCAGCAGCTTAGGGGTGAACACTGAAGCTTTCTTT.

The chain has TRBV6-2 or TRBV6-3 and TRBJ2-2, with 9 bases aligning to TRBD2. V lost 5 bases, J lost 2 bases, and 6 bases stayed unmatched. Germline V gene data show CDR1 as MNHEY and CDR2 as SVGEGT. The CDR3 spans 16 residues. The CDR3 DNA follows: TGTGCCAGCAGTCCGCGACTAGCGGTTAACACCGGGGAGCTGTTTTTT. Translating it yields CASSPRLAVNTGELFF.

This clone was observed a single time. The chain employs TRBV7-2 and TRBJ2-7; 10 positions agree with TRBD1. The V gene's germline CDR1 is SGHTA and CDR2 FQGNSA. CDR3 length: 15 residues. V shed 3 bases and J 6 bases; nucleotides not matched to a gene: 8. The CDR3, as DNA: TGTGCCAGCAGCTTGTCCGGACAGGGGGTGACCGAGCAGTACTTC. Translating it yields CASSLSGQGVTEQYF.

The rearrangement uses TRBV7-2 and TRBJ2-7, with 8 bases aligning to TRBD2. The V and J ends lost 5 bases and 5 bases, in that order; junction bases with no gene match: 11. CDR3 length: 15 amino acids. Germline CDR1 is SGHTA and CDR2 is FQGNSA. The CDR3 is CASSTGTRGGDEQYF. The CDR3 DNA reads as TGTGCCAGCAGCACCGGGACTAGAGGGGGGGACGAGCAGTACTTC. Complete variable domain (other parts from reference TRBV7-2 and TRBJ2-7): GAGVSQSPSNKVTEKGKDVELRCDPISGHTALYWYRQSLGQGLEFLIYFQGNSAPDKSGLPSDRFSAERTGGSVSTLTIQRTQQEDSAVYLCASSTGTRGGDEQYFGPGTRLTVT.

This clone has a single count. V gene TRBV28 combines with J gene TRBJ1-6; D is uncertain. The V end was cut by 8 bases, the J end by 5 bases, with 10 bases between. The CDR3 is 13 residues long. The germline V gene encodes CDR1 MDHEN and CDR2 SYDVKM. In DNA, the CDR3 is TGTGCCAGCGGCGACAACAATAATTCACCCCTCCACTTT. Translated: CASGDNNNSPLHF.

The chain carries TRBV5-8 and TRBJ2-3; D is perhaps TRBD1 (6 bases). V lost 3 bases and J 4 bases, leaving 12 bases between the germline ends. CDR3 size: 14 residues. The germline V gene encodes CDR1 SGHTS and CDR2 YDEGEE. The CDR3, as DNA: TGTGCCAGCAGCTACAGGGTATTGGCAGATACGCAGTATTTT. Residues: CASSYRVLADTQYF. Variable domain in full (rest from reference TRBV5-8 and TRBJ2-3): EAGVTQSPTHLIKTRGQQATLRCSPISGHTSVYWYQQALGLGLQFLLWYDEGEERNRGNFPPRFSGRQFPNYSSELNVNALELEDSALYLCASSYRVLADTQYFGPGTRLTVL.

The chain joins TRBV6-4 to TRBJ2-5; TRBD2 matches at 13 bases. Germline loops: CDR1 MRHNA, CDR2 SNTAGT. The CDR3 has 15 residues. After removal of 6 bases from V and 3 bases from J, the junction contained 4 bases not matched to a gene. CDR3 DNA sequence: TGTGCCAGCAGCCGGACTAGCGGGAGCGAAGAGACCCAGTACTTC. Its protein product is CASSRTSGSEETQYF.

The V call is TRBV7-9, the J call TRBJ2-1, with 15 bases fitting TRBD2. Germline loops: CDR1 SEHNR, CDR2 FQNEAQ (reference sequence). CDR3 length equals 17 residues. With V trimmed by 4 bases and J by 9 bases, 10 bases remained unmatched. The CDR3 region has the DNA TGTGCCAGCAGCTCCCCAGGGGGACTAGCGGGAGGAGGTGAGCAGTTCTTC. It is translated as CASSSPGGLAGGGEQFF.